Listed here are 5 T cell receptor beta chains from one sample, sequenced in a study of CD8 T cells in Susac syndrome. A quantity of about 0.45 to 1 ug RNA underwent reverse transcription using random hexamers. From the immunoSEQ multiplex PCR reads, TCRdb called clonotypes with MiXCR, one entry per CDR3 protein. Seen here are 150,000 to 200,000 distinct CDR3 sequences, 94% observed once, and the top ten hold about 0.094%. The specimen sequenced was CD4+ T cells from PBMCs. The origin of the receptors is a human donor with multiple sclerosis.

This chain joins TRBV6-6 and TRBJ2-1, with 8 positions matching TRBD2. The germline V gene has CDR1 MNHNY and CDR2 SVGAGI (reference sequence). With V trimmed by 4 bases and J by 4 bases, 6 bases remained unmatched. The CDR3 length is 15 residues. The CDR3 here is CASSLTREAYNEQFF. In DNA form, the CDR3 reads TGTGCCAGCAGTTTAACGCGGGAGGCTTACAATGAGCAGTTCTTC.

The chain couples TRBV29-1 to TRBJ2-1; TRBD2 might be the D (6 bases). Deletions cut 4 bases from V and 10 bases from J, with 17 bases between. The germline V gene has CDR1 SQVTM and CDR2 ANQGSEA. The CDR3 is 13 residues long. The CDR3 region has the DNA TGCAGCGTTGGCGCGGTAGTAGCGGAAGAGCAGTTCTTC. It encodes CSVGAVVAEEQFF.

A few counts support this clonotype. The CDR3: CSVGGSNYGYTF. In DNA form, the CDR3 reads TGCAGCGTTGGTGGATCTAACTATGGCTACACCTTC. V is TRBV29-1 and J is TRBJ1-2, with D uncertain. Germline V gene sequence: CDR1 SQVTM, CDR2 ANQGSEA. Trimming shortened V by 4 bases and J by 0 bases, and 6 bases separated the two germline ends. The CDR3 runs 12 residues.

The chain is built from TRBV7-8 and TRBJ1-1; the D gene is possibly TRBD1 (5 bases). CDR1 and CDR2 (germline): SGHVS, FQNEAQ. This CDR3 spans 14 amino acids. The germline V and J ends were trimmed by 6 bases and 3 bases, with 14 bases remaining between them. CDR3 bases: TGTGCCAGCAGTCACAGGAGGGGTGACACTGAAGCTTTCTTT. This codes for CASSHRRGDTEAFF.

V is TRBV20-1 and J is TRBJ2-7; 7 nucleotides agree with TRBD1. V lost 2 bases to trimming and J lost 2 bases; unmatched junction nucleotides: 9. The CDR3 has 15 amino acids. In germline, CDR1 is DFQATT, CDR2 SNEGSKA (reference sequence). DNA of the CDR3: TGCAGTGCTAGATCTTACAGGGGACCTCCCTACGAGCAGTACTTC. Amino acid sequence: CSARSYRGPPYEQYF.